The rows below give T cell receptor beta chains drawn from one sample of a study of neoadjuvant anti-PD-1 for oral cavity cancer. Profiling relied on immunoSEQ multiplex PCR, and the TCRdb table lists in-frame clones only, not all of them. The sample has around 60,000 clones; around four fifths are singletons. Material: PBMCs, obtained before nivolumab (anti-PD-1) treatment. All receptors derive from a person between 40 and 80 years old with oral cavity squamous cell carcinoma. CDR3s include the opening cysteine and the closing phenylalanine or tryptophan. The D gene is left open where the match is weak. For some rows the clone size is stated as once, few or many, or as a class when expanded; others skip it.

>TRBJ1-6|TRBV18|TRBD1|.
TGTGCCAGCTCACCAGTACAGGGGGTCAATTCACCCCTCCACTTT
CASSPVQGVNSPLHF
>TRBJ1-1|TRBV9|.|once
TGTGCCAGCAGCGTAGGAGGGGCTAACACTGAAGCTTTCTTT
CASSVGGANTEAFF
>TRBJ2-7|TRBV4-1|TRBD1|.
TGCGCCAGCAGCCCTCAGACAGGGGGGCGCGAGCAGTACTTC
CASSPQTGGREQYF
>TRBJ1-2|TRBV9|.|few
TGTGCCAGCAGCGTAGTGGGAAGGACGGATGCTAACTATGGCTACACCTTC
CASSVVGRTDANYGYTF
>TRBJ2-7|TRBV6-5|.|.
TGTGCCAGCAGCCGGAAGTCAGGACCGAACTACGAGCAGTACTTC
CASSRKSGPNYEQYF
>TRBJ1-1|TRBV4-1|TRBD1|.
TGCGCCAGCAGCCAAGACCCAGGGGGCTTGAACACTGAAGCTTTCTTT
CASSQDPGGLNTEAFF
>TRBJ1-1|TRBV2|.|.
TGTGCCAGCAGGATGGGGAACACTGAAGCTTTCTTT
CASRMGNTEAFF
>TRBJ2-5|TRBV10-2|.|.
TGCGCCAGCAGGGAAAACCAAGGGTACCAAGAGACCCAGTACTTC
CASRENQGYQETQYF
>TRBJ2-7|TRBV5-1|.|.
TGCGCCAGCAGCTCCATTTCCTACGAGCAGTACTTC
CASSSISYEQYF
>TRBJ1-6|TRBV6-1|.|.
TGTGCCAGCAGCAAATTGGAGCAGGGAGGTTCACCCCTCCACTTT
CASSKLEQGGSPLHF
>TRBJ2-7|TRBV7-9|.|once
TGTGCCAGCAGCACGGTCTCGTACGAGCAGTACTTC
CASSTVSYEQYF
>TRBJ2-5|TRBV5-1|.|.
TGCGCCAGCAGTGACCGGGGGTCCGAGACCCAGTACTTC
CASSDRGSETQYF
>TRBJ2-3|TRBV11-3|TRBD1|.
TGTGCCAGCAGCTTAGATGGGGGACAGGGTAAACCTAGCACAGATACGCAGTATTTT
CASSLDGGQGKPSTDTQYF
>TRBJ2-7|TRBV25-1|TRBD1|.
TGTGCCAGCAGCCTGAAAGGGACAGGGGGGGACGAGCAGTACTTC
CASSLKGTGGDEQYF
>TRBJ1-2|TRBV5-1|.|.
TGCGCCAGCAGCGGCGGCTATGGCTACACCTTC
CASSGGYGYTF
>TRBJ1-2|TRBV5-3|TRBD1|.
TGTGCCATCTTAGGGGGCGGACAGGGCAAATATGGCTACACCTTC
CAILGGGQGKYGYTF
>TRBJ1-2|TRBV27|.|few
TGTGCCAGCAGTCCCGTAGCTTATCTCCATGGCTACACCTTC
CASSPVAYLHGYTF
>TRBJ1-2|TRBV27|.|.
TGTGCCAGCAGTTCAACAACGGACACCGCTCCCGGCTACACCTTC
CASSSTTDTAPGYTF
>TRBJ2-5|TRBV5-4|TRBD2|few
TGTGCCAGTAGGACTAGCGGGGGGGCCCGAGAGACCCAGTACTTC
CASRTSGGARETQYF
>TRBJ2-1|TRBV7-2|TRBD2|.
TGTGCCAGCAGCTACGGGGTAGGACTAGCGGGAGAGCAGTTCTTC
CASSYGVGLAGEQFF
>TRBJ1-5|TRBV19|.|.
TGTGCCAGTAGTTCAGACAGAACACTCCAGCCCCAGCATTTT
CASSSDRTLQPQHF
>TRBJ2-5|TRBV6-5|.|.
TGTGCCAGCAACCGGGGGTCCGGAGAGACCCAGTACTTC
CASNRGSGETQYF
>TRBJ2-2|TRBV6-1|.|.
TGTGCCAGCCCCGGTGCGAACACCGGGGAGCTGTTTTTT
CASPGANTGELFF
>TRBJ1-1|TRBV2|.|.
TGTGCCAGCAGTGAATTAACAGGGAAAGGCACTGAAGCTTTCTTT
CASSELTGKGTEAFF
>TRBJ2-6|TRBV27|.|.
TGTGCCAGCAGTTTCGATGCTACTGGGGCCAACGTCCTGACTTTC
CASSFDATGANVLTF
>TRBJ2-1|TRBV7-8|TRBD1|.
TGTGCCAGCAGCTTGATACAGGGGGCGAGTTTAAATGAGCAGTTCTTC
CASSLIQGASLNEQFF
>TRBJ1-1|TRBV28|.|.
TGTGCCAGCAGTTTGATGAACACTGAAGCTTTCTTT
CASSLMNTEAFF
>TRBJ1-1|TRBV6-6|.|.
TGTGCCACCTGGAGGGTTCTGAACACTGAAGCTTTCTTT
CATWRVLNTEAFF
>TRBJ1-6|TRBV7-6|.|few
TGTGCCAGCAGCTTAGTTCCGGGTCTCAGGTCACCCCTCCACTTT
CASSLVPGLRSPLHF
>TRBJ1-4|TRBV6-5|.|.
TGTGCCAGCAGTTACACGGAGGGAAAACTGTTTTTT
CASSYTEGKLFF
>TRBJ1-1|TRBV30|.|.
TGTGCCTGGGGGGGAGGGGCTGAAGCTTTCTTT
CAWGGGAEAFF
>TRBJ1-1|TRBV13|.|.
TGTGCCAGCAGCCGTTCCGGGGAGGGGGGTTGGACTGAAGCTTTCTTT
CASSRSGEGGWTEAFF
>TRBJ1-3|TRBV5-1|TRBD1|.
TGCGCCAGCGGAATGGGACAGCTGCTCTCTGGAAACACCATATATTTT
CASGMGQLLSGNTIYF
>TRBJ1-1|TRBV6-1|TRBD1|.
TGTGCCAGCAGTGTGGGACAGGGGAACACTGAAGCTTTCTTT
CASSVGQGNTEAFF
>TRBJ2-1|TRBV12-5|TRBD1|.
TGTGCTAGTGGTTTGGGACAGGGGGATATCATCTTC
CASGLGQGDIIF
>TRBJ1-2|TRBV6-5|.|.
TGTGCCAGCAGTCAGGGAAACTATGGCTACACCTTC
CASSQGNYGYTF
>TRBJ1-1|TRBV10-3|.|.
TGTGCCACATCATCCCAGCAGATGAACACTGAAGCTTTCTTT
CATSSQQMNTEAFF
>TRBJ2-7|TRBV4-1|.|.
TGCGCCAGCAGCCATAGATGGGACGACTTGAGCTCCTACGAGCAGTACTTC
CASSHRWDDLSSYEQYF